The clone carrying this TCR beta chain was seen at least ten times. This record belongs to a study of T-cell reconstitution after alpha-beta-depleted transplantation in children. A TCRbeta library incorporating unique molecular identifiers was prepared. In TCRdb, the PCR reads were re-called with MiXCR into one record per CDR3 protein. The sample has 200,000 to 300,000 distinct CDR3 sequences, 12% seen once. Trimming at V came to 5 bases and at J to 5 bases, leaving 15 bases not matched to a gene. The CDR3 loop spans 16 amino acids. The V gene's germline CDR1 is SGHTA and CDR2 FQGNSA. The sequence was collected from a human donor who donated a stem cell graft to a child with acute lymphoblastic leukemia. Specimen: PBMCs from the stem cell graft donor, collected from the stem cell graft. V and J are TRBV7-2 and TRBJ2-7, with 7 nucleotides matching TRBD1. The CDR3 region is CASSRPDMTGSHEQYF. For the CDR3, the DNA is TGTGCCAGCAGCCGACCGGACATGACAGGGAGCCACGAGCAGTACTTC.